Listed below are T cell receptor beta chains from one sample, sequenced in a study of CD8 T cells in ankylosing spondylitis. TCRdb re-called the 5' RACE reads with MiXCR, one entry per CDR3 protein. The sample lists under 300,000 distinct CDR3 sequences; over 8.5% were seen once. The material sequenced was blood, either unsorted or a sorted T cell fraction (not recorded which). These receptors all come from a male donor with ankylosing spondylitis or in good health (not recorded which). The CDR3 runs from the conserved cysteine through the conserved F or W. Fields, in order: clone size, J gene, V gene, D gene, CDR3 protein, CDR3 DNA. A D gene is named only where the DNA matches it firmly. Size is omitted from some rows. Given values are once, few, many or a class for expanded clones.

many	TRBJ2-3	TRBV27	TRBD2	CASSPGLSTDTQYF	TGTGCCAGCAGTCCGGGACTAAGCACAGATACGCAGTATTTT
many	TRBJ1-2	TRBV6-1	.	CASSDGQLGYTF	TGTGCCAGCAGTGACGGACAGTTAGGCTACACCTTC
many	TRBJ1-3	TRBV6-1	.	CASTGGLLSGNTIYF	TGTGCCAGCACCGGGGGCCTTCTCTCTGGAAACACCATATATTTT
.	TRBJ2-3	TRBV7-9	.	CASFGGTDTQYF	TGTGCCAGCTTTGGAGGGACAGATACGCAGTATTTT
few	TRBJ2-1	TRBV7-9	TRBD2	CASSRITSGDYNEQFF	TGTGCCAGCAGCAGAATAACTAGCGGGGACTACAATGAGCAGTTCTTC
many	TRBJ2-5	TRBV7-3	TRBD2	CASSLLAGGRETQYF	TGTGCCAGCAGCTTACTAGCGGGGGGCCGAGAGACCCAGTACTTC
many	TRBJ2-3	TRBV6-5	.	CASSYSWTALGTDTQYF	TGTGCCAGCAGTTACTCTTGGACAGCATTGGGGACAGATACGCAGTATTTT
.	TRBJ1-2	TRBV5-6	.	CASASWEANYGYTF	TGTGCCAGCGCCTCGTGGGAAGCTAACTATGGCTACACCTTC
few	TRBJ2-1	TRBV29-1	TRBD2	CSAPGGSGRSTYNEQFF	TGCAGCGCTCCCGGGGGGAGCGGGAGGTCGACCTACAATGAGCAGTTCTTC
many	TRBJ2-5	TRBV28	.	CASWGQGASQTQYF	TGTGCCAGCTGGGGGCAAGGGGCGAGTCAGACCCAGTACTTC
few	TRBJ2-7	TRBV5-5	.	CASSLKPYISYEQYF	TGTGCCAGCAGCTTAAAACCGTACATCTCCTACGAGCAGTACTTC